These T cell receptor beta chains were read from a single sample in a study of T-cell memory formation after mild COVID-19. From the 5' RACE reads, TCRdb called clonotypes with MiXCR, one entry per CDR3 protein. Of about 340,000 distinct CDR3 sequences listed, 21% are singletons. The sequenced material came from PBMCs or a T cell subset sorted from them (not recorded which). These receptors were obtained from an adult woman who had mild COVID-19 (a few samples of this study predate the infection). Cell type and time point are not known. Both conserved end residues are part of each CDR3. D genes are given only for firm matches. Size tells how often a clone was seen (once, few, many) or the class of an expanded clone, and some rows leave it out.

>TRBJ2-2|TRBD2|.|TRBV5-1
TGCGCCAGGAGCTCTAGCGGGGGCCTCACCGGGGAGCTGTTTTTT
CARSSSGGLTGELFF
>TRBJ2-7|TRBD2|few|TRBV30
TGTGCCTGGAGTTTCCCAGGGCTAGCGGGACTTTCCGAGCAGTACTTC
CAWSFPGLAGLSEQYF
>TRBJ1-1|.|.|TRBV29-1
TGCAGCGTTGATGAAGGTGGGCAAGCGAACACTGAAGCTTTCTTT
CSVDEGGQANTEAFF
>TRBJ2-2|.|.|TRBV27
TGTGCCAGCAGTTTAGCCAGGGCCCCGAACACCGGGGAGCTGTTTTTT
CASSLARAPNTGELFF
>TRBJ1-5|.|few|TRBV7-2
TGTGCCAGCAGCTTAGACAACAATCAGCCCCAGCATTTT
CASSLDNNQPQHF
>TRBJ1-5|.|.|TRBV12-3/TRBV12-4
TGTGCCAGCAGTGGGGCTAATCAGCCCCAGCATTTT
CASSGANQPQHF
>TRBJ2-5|.|once|TRBV12-3/TRBV12-4
TGTGCCAGCAGCCCCCGCACCACAGAGACCCAGTACTTC
CASSPRTTETQYF
>TRBJ2-7|.|few|TRBV27
TGTGCCAGCAGAGCTCTGGACCCTCGGGAGCAGTACTTC
CASRALDPREQYF
>TRBJ2-1|.|.|TRBV27
TGTGCCAGCAGTTCCCTAATTCGAGGGATAAATGAGCAGTTCTTC
CASSSLIRGINEQFF
>TRBJ1-1|.|once|TRBV2
TGTGCCAGCAGTGAAGACCAGAGAACCACTGAAGCTTTCTTT
CASSEDQRTTEAFF
>TRBJ2-7|.|.|TRBV6-2/TRBV6-3
TGTGCCAGCAGTTTCCTCGACCCATCCTACGAGCAGTACTTC
CASSFLDPSYEQYF
>TRBJ1-4|TRBD1|.|TRBV19
TGTGCCAGTAGCCCGACAGGGAGTGGTGAAAAACTGTTTTTT
CASSPTGSGEKLFF
>TRBJ2-7|TRBD2|.|TRBV5-1
TGCGCCAGCAGCCTGACTAGCGGGGGGGAGTACGAGCAGTACTTC
CASSLTSGGEYEQYF
>TRBJ1-2|.|.|TRBV6-5
TGTGCCAGCAGTTCAACAGTGAACTATGGCTACACCTTC
CASSSTVNYGYTF
>TRBJ2-1|.|few|TRBV7-7
TGTGCTAGCAGCGCAGGGGCGAGCGGAGCACGATACAATGAGCAGTTCTTC
CASSAGASGARYNEQFF
>TRBJ2-1|TRBD2|few|TRBV7-9
TGTGCCAGCAGCTTAACACCGGGACTAGCTTTAAATGAGCAGTTCTTC
CASSLTPGLALNEQFF
>TRBJ2-3|.|medium-sized|TRBV4-1
TGCGCCAGCAGCCAACCTAACGGGGATACGCAGTATTTT
CASSQPNGDTQYF
>TRBJ1-2|TRBD1|few|TRBV20-1
TGCAGTGCTAGAGTAGGAGGGACAGGGGCCTATGGCTACACCTTC
CSARVGGTGAYGYTF
>TRBJ2-4|.|.|TRBV4-2
TGTGCCAGCAGCCAAAGAAACGATCTAGCCAAAAACATTCAGTACTTC
CASSQRNDLAKNIQYF
>TRBJ1-2|TRBD1|.|TRBV12-3/TRBV12-4
TGTGCCAGCAACCCGACAGGGTTCAAGGGCTACACCTTC
CASNPTGFKGYTF
>TRBJ1-5|.|few|TRBV7-8
TGTGCCAGCAGCTTAGCCCAGGGGCAGGGTCTCAATCAGCCCCAGCATTTT
CASSLAQGQGLNQPQHF
>TRBJ2-7|TRBD2|.|TRBV14
TGTGCCAGCAGTCAACTAGCGGGAGGGGCCCGCTACGAGCAGTACTTC
CASSQLAGGARYEQYF
>TRBJ1-2|.|.|TRBV2
TGTGCCAGCAGTGAAGCGCTTCAGGGGCGCGGGAACTATGGCTACACCTTC
CASSEALQGRGNYGYTF
>TRBJ2-1|.|.|TRBV12-3/TRBV12-4
TGTGCCAGCATCCTAGGGTACTACAATGAGCAGTTCTTC
CASILGYYNEQFF
>TRBJ2-1|TRBD2|few|TRBV30
TGTGCCTGGAGCCCCGGGAGGGCCTACAATGAGCAGTTCTTC
CAWSPGRAYNEQFF
>TRBJ2-1|TRBD2|many|TRBV3-1
TGTGCCAGCAGCATTACCGGGACTAGCAGCAATGAGCAGTTCTTC
CASSITGTSSNEQFF
>TRBJ2-7|.|.|TRBV7-8
TGTGCCAGCAGCCCCCCAGGTCTCCACGAGCAGTACTTC
CASSPPGLHEQYF
>TRBJ2-7|TRBD1|few|TRBV2
TGTGCCAGCAGTCCCCCGGGACAGGGTACCTACGAGCAGTACTTC
CASSPPGQGTYEQYF
>TRBJ2-7|TRBD2|.|TRBV7-8
TGTGCCAGCAGCCCGGGGGGACTAGCGGGTTACGAGCAGTACTTC
CASSPGGLAGYEQYF
>TRBJ1-1|TRBD1|few|TRBV9
TGTGCCAGCAGCACCCAGGGGGGATTTAGGAACACTGAAGCTTTCTTT
CASSTQGGFRNTEAFF
>TRBJ2-5|.|few|TRBV5-6
TGTGCCAGCAGCTTGGGGGGTTTCCAAGAGACCCAGTACTTC
CASSLGGFQETQYF
>TRBJ2-1|.|.|TRBV4-3
TGCGCCAGCAGCCAGCAAGCAGGGGACGAGCAGTTCTTC
CASSQQAGDEQFF
>TRBJ2-1|.|.|TRBV29-1
TGCAGCGTGAGCCGGGACACCGCTAGCTACAATGAGCAGTTCTTC
CSVSRDTASYNEQFF
>TRBJ2-3|.|.|TRBV11-2
TGTGCCAGCCTTCGAGGGGGCACAGATACGCAGTATTTT
CASLRGGTDTQYF
>TRBJ1-4|TRBD1|.|TRBV12-3/TRBV12-4
TGTGCCAGCAGTCCCCGGACAGGGAATGAAAAACTGTTTTTT
CASSPRTGNEKLFF
>TRBJ2-1|TRBD2|few|TRBV7-9
TGTGCCAGCAGCTTACGGGCTAGCGGGAGGGAAAGCTACAATGAGCAGTTCTTC
CASSLRASGRESYNEQFF
>TRBJ1-1|.|few|TRBV5-1
TGCGCCAGCAGCTTGGGGGGGACCATGAACACTGAAGCTTTCTTT
CASSLGGTMNTEAFF
>TRBJ2-3|TRBD2|few|TRBV12-3/TRBV12-4
TGTGCCAGCAGCCTCCTAGCGGGGGGCGGAGATACGCAGTATTTT
CASSLLAGGGDTQYF
>TRBJ2-1|TRBD2|few|TRBV5-1
TGCGCCAGCAGCTTGGTAGCGGGGGTCCCAAATGAGCAGTTCTTC
CASSLVAGVPNEQFF
>TRBJ2-7|TRBD2|.|TRBV20-1
TGCAGTGTCCGCCCCGGGACTAGCGCCTCCTACGAGCAGTACTTC
CSVRPGTSASYEQYF
>TRBJ1-5|.|.|TRBV4-3
TGCGCCAGCAGCCAAGATGAGGGGGGCGGCAATCAGCCCCAGCATTTT
CASSQDEGGGNQPQHF